This T cell receptor beta chain appears in the sequencing data of a study of T cell changes during pregnancy in multiple sclerosis. The V segment lost 4 bases and the J segment 7 bases; nucleotides outside the gene matches: 6. The CDR3 loop spans 14 amino acids. TCRdb keeps only in-frame clones here, not all; method: immunoSEQ multiplex PCR. Among roughly 34,000 clones, roughly nine tenths were seen once, and the ten largest hold about 0.4%. The source was CD4+ T cells from peripheral blood mononuclear cells, collected in the second trimester of pregnancy. The genes are TRBV23-1 and TRBJ1-5, with 8 bases aligning to TRBD1. TRBV23-1 is treated as an ORF (open reading frame) with a function not yet certain. The sequence was collected from a female donor in good health, enrolled as a control in a pregnancy study. In DNA form, the CDR3 reads TGCGCCAGCAGTCTCAGGGGGCGACGGCAGCCCCAGCATTTT. Encoded protein: CASSLRGRRQPQHF.